The T cell receptor (beta chain) described here comes from a study of T cell responses to AZD1222 COVID-19 vaccine. In germline, CDR1 is MNHEY, CDR2 SVGAGI. Trimming cost V 6 bases and J 5 bases, with 15 bases left between them. The CDR3 runs to 14 residues. Data came from immunoSEQ multiplex PCR; TCRdb stores just in-frame clones and leaves some out. The table has fewer than 120,000 clones, approximately 90% seen once; the top ten hold approximately 8%. The gene calls are TRBV6-5 and TRBJ2-3; possibly TRBD1 or TRBD2 for D (5 bases each). This TCR came from an adult in good health. The sample consisted of peripheral blood, taken on day 0 of AZD1222 vaccination. CDR3 in amino acids: CASRRDGSQDTQYF. In DNA, the CDR3 is TGTGCCAGCAGGAGGGACGGCAGCCAAGATACGCAGTATTTT.